This T cell receptor (beta chain) was documented in a study of blood T cell repertoires in COVID-19. Across the whole study: COVID-19 samples, acute and convalescent, were from the United States, Italy and Spain.

This table comes from immunoSEQ multiplex PCR, and its TCRdb copy is limited to in-frame clones, with some not included. The sample yields about 300,000 clones, about 87% seen once. Germline assignment: CDR1 MDHEN and CDR2 SYDVKM. This CDR3 has 14 amino acids. Trimming at V came to 6 bases and at J to 3 bases, leaving 8 bases not matched to a gene. The chain has TRBV28 and TRBJ2-7, with TRBD1 identical over 7 bases. Sequenced input: peripheral blood. The sequence was collected from a woman aged 25-40 years who had recovered from COVID-19. The CDR3 DNA follows: TGTGCCAGCAGCCCTCAGGGGGTAGTCTACGAGCAGTACTTC. Protein: CASSPQGVVYEQYF.